This TCR beta chain was captured in a study of cytotoxic CD8 clonotypes in ibrutinib-treated CLL. General study findings and limits: An increase in clonality occurred at ibrutinib response, followed by a return toward baseline at progression. Patients had baseline clonality above age-matched healthy donors, and this clonality moved with circulating CD8+ T-cell counts. Collection times varied between progressing and sustained-remission patients.

Assay used: immunoSEQ multiplex PCR; TCRdb lists only in-frame clones, some missing. The sample carries fewer than 100,000 clones, roughly 84% recorded once. The CDR3 is 16 residues long. The ends were cut back, 2 bases at V and 2 bases at J, with 16 bases in the middle. Looked up from germline, CDR1 is MDHEN and CDR2 is SYDVKM. Regarding this clone: Antigen: not known.

This material consisted of PBMCs, taken before ibrutinib treatment. The rearrangement uses TRBV28 and TRBJ2-7, with D perhaps being TRBD1 or TRBD2 (5 bases each). This receptor was identified in a human donor with chronic lymphocytic leukemia. CDR3 in DNA: TGTGCCAGCAGTTTACCGGGACCCGCGCAACCCTACGAGCAGTACTTC. It specifies CASSLPGPAQPYEQYF.